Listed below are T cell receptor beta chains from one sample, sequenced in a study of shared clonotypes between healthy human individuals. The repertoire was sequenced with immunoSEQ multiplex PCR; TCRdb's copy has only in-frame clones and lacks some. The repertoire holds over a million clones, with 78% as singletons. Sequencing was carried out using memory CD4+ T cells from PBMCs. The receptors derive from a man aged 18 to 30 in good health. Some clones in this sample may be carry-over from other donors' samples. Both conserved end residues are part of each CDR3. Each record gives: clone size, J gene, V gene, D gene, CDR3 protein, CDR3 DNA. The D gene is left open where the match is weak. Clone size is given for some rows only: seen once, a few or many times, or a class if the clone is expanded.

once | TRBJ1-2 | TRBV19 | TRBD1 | CASRGQGSYGYTF | TGTGCCAGTAGGGGACAGGGGAGCTATGGCTACACCTTC
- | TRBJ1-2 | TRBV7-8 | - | CASSAGTTYGYTF | TGTGCCAGCAGCGCCGGGACAACCTATGGCTACACCTTC
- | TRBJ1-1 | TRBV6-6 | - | CASTISPGQSEAFF | TGTGCCAGCACCATCTCTCCGGGGCAGTCTGAAGCTTTCTTT
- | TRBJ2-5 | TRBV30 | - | CAWTFGETQYF | TGTGCCTGGACCTTTGGGGAGACCCAGTACTTC
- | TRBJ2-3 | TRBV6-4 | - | CASSSDTQYF | TGTGCCAGCAGTTCCGATACGCAGTATTTT
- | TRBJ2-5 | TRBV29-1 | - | CSVRSGQETQYF | TGCAGCGTTAGAAGCGGCCAAGAGACCCAGTACTTC
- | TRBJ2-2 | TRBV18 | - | CASSPQENTGELFF | TGTGCCAGCTCACCACAGGAGAACACCGGGGAGCTGTTTTTT
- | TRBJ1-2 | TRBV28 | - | CASSPMKRGTPTF | TGTGCCAGCAGTCCGATGAAACGGGGTACTCCCACCTTC
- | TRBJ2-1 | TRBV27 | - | CASSYRRSYNEQFF | TGTGCCAGCAGTTATCGTCGGAGCTACAATGAGCAGTTCTTC
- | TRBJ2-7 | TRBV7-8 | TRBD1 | CASSLVAGGVYEQYF | TGTGCCAGCAGCTTAGTTGCAGGGGGCGTATACGAGCAGTACTTC
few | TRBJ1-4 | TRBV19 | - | CASSITWDNEKLFF | TGTGCCAGTAGTATTACCTGGGATAATGAAAAACTGTTTTTT
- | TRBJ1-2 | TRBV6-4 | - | CASSDSTLRRRGYTF | TGTGCCAGCAGTGACTCGACGTTGCGGCGGAGGGGCTACACCTTC
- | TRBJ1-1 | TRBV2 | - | CASRARPGNTEAFF | TGTGCCAGCAGGGCCCGCCCCGGGAACACTGAAGCTTTCTTT
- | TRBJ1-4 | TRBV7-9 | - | CASSPPWDEGEKLFF | TGTGCCAGCAGCCCTCCCTGGGACGAGGGGGAAAAACTGTTTTTT
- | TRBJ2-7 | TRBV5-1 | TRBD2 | CASTSGTSEAYEQYF | TGCGCCAGCACCTCCGGGACTAGCGAGGCCTACGAGCAGTACTTC
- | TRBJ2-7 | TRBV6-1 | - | CASTTAYEQYF | TGTGCCAGCACTACAGCTTACGAGCAGTACTTC
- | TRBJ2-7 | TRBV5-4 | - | CASSLVQASSGEQYF | TGTGCCAGCAGCTTGGTACAGGCGAGTTCCGGAGAGCAGTACTTC
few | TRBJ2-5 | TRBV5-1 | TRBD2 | CASSPRTSGAYQETQYF | TGCGCCAGCAGCCCCCGAACTAGCGGAGCTTACCAAGAGACCCAGTACTTC
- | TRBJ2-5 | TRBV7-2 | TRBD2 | CASSFTSGRALETQYF | TGTGCCAGCAGCTTTACTAGCGGGAGGGCTTTGGAGACCCAGTACTTC
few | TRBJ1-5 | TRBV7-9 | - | CASSHSNQPQHF | TGTGCCAGCAGCCATAGCAATCAGCCCCAGCATTTT
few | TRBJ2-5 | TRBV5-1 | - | CASRTGPIQETQYF | TGCGCCAGCAGAACAGGCCCTATCCAAGAGACCCAGTACTTC
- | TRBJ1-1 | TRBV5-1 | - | CASSLGRATEAFF | TGCGCCAGCAGCTTGGGTAGGGCTACTGAAGCTTTCTTT
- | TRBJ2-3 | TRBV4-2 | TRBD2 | CASSQDGASGSDTQYF | TGTGCCAGCAGCCAAGATGGGGCTAGCGGGTCAGATACGCAGTATTTT
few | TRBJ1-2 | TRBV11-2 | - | CASSLAGNGYTF | TGTGCCAGCAGCTTAGCGGGGAACGGCTACACCTTC
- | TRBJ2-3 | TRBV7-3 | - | CASSLGTGADTQYF | TGTGCCAGCAGCTTAGGTACGGGAGCGGATACGCAGTATTTT
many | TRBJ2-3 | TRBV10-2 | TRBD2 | CASRGGRAVDTQYF | TGCGCCAGCAGGGGCGGGAGGGCCGTAGATACGCAGTATTTT
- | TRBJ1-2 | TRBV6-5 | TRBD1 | CASSLQGIGGYGYTF | TGTGCCAGCAGTCTACAGGGGATTGGGGGATATGGCTACACCTTC
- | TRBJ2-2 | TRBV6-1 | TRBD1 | CASSTGAGDTGELFF | TGTGCCAGCAGTACAGGGGCAGGGGACACCGGGGAGCTGTTTTTT
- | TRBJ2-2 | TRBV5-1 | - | CASSVGPQTAYTGELFF | TGCGCCAGCAGCGTAGGACCCCAGACAGCCTACACCGGGGAGCTGTTTTTT
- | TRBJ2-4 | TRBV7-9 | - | CASSFTTGVIAKNIQYF | TGTGCCAGCAGCTTTACCACGGGGGTTATAGCCAAAAACATTCAGTACTTC
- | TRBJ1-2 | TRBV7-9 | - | CASSLAPAANNYGYTF | TGTGCCAGCAGCTTAGCGCCGGCAGCAAATAACTATGGCTACACCTTC
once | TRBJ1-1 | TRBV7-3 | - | CASSFLGMATEAFF | TGTGCCAGCAGCTTTTTAGGGATGGCCACTGAAGCTTTCTTT
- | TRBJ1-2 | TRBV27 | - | CASSRSRDSGYTF | TGTGCCAGCAGTCGGTCGAGGGACTCCGGCTACACCTTC
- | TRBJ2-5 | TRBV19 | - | CASSTRNRVLYQETQYF | TGTGCCAGTAGTACACGGAACAGGGTTTTGTACCAAGAGACCCAGTACTTC
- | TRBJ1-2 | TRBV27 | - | CASSSQGLAGYTF | TGTGCCAGCAGTTCCCAGGGGTTGGCTGGCTACACCTTC
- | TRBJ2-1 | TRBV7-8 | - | CASSLARLPPKNEQFF | TGTGCCAGCAGCTTAGCGCGCCTCCCGCCTAAGAATGAGCAGTTCTTC
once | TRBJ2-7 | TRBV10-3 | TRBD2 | CATWFGTSGHEQYF | TGTGCCACTTGGTTTGGGACTAGCGGACACGAGCAGTACTTC
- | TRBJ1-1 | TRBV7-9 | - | CASSPETLWGTEAFF | TGTGCCAGCAGCCCAGAGACCTTATGGGGCACTGAAGCTTTCTTT
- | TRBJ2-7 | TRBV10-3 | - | CAISASYEQYF | TGTGCCATCAGTGCCAGCTACGAGCAGTACTTC
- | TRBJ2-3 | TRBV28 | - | CASLREMTDTQYF | TGTGCCAGTTTACGGGAAATGACAGATACGCAGTATTTT
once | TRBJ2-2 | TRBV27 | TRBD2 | CASSFGRIAGGLVGELFF | TGTGCCAGCAGTTTTGGGCGGATAGCGGGAGGGCTCGTCGGGGAGCTGTTTTTT
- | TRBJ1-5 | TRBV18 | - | CASSPNLNAGQPQHF | TGTGCCAGCTCACCAAACCTCAATGCTGGCCAGCCCCAGCATTTT
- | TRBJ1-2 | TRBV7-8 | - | CASSLVMGVNYGYTF | TGTGCCAGCAGCTTAGTGATGGGGGTGAACTATGGCTACACCTTC
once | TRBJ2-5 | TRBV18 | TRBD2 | CASSLPPWAGAPETQYF | TGTGCCAGCTCACTCCCCCCCTGGGCGGGAGCCCCAGAGACCCAGTACTTC
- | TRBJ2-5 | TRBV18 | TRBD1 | CASSPGTGKARGETQYF | TGTGCCAGCTCTCCAGGGACAGGGAAGGCGCGTGGCGAGACCCAGTACTTC
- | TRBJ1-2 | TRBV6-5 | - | CASSYWGGDGYTF | TGTGCCAGCAGTTATTGGGGGGGAGATGGCTACACCTTC
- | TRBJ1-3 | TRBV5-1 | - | CASSLAPRGNTIYF | TGCGCCAGCAGCTTGGCCCCGAGAGGAAACACCATATATTTT
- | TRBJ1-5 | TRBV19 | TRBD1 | CASSRQGNNQPQHF | TGTGCCAGTAGCAGACAGGGGAATAATCAGCCCCAGCATTTT
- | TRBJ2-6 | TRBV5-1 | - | CASSLGASSGANVLTF | TGCGCCAGCAGCTTAGGTGCGAGCTCTGGGGCCAACGTCCTGACTTTC
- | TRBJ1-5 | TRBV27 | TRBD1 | CASSLRQGDQPQHF | TGTGCCAGCAGTTTGCGACAGGGGGATCAGCCCCAGCATTTT
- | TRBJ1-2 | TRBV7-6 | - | CASSLVAGQNYGYTF | TGTGCCAGCAGCTTAGTCGCAGGGCAAAACTATGGCTACACCTTC